The present T cell receptor (beta chain) was sequenced within a study of cytotoxic CD8 clonotypes in ibrutinib-treated CLL. Study as a whole: Overall, roughly 25 responses were partial and 2 complete; following median around 68 months, around 15 patients stayed remitted and about 12 progressed.

Note on this clone: Its specificity is unknown.

The CDR3 length is 15 residues. V was clipped by 2 bases and J by 3 bases; unmatched bases: 7. Germline V gene lookup returns CDR1 SGHTA and CDR2 FQGNSA. Study-level results: Patients showed higher baseline clonality than age-matched healthy donors, and it tracked circulating CD8+ T-cell counts.

The repertoire was sequenced with immunoSEQ multiplex PCR; TCRdb's copy has only in-frame clones and lacks some. The sample yields 55,000 to 80,000 clones, roughly 59% seen once. The source material was PBMCs, sampled after 12 months of ibrutinib treatment. The V call is TRBV7-2, the J call TRBJ2-7, with 7 bases identical to TRBD2. This clonotype was sampled from a human donor with chronic lymphocytic leukemia. In DNA, the CDR3 is TGTGCCAGCAGCTTAAGGGACGGGAGGAACTACGAGCAGTACTTC. This gives the protein CASSLRDGRNYEQYF.